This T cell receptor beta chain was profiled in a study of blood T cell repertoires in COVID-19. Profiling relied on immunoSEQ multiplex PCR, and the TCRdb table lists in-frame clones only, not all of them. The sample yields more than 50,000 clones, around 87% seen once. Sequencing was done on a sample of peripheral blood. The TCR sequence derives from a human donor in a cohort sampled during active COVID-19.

Here the CDR3 reads CASSEANFGGYTF. The CDR3 DNA is TGTGCCAGCAGTGAAGCTAATTTCGGGGGCTACACCTTC. The chain recombines TRBV6-1 with TRBJ1-2; no clear D gene. The CDR3 has 13 residues. Trimming removed 0 bases at V and 8 bases at J, with 10 bases between. Per germline, CDR1 MNHNS and CDR2 SASEGT.